This T cell receptor beta chain was observed in a study of T-cell memory formation after mild COVID-19. Study observations and caveats: Clones that contracted from day 15 to 85 were balanced CD4/CD8, while later expanders leaned CD4+. Contracting CD4+ clones sat mainly in CM and EM; CD8+ in EMRA.

Many counts were recorded for this clonotype. Antigen specificity is unknown. This CDR3 region has 13 residues. Trimming took 5 bases from V and 2 from J, leaving 10 bases between them. The germline gives CDR1 SGHRS, CDR2 YFSETQ. A 5'RACE reaction primed in the constant segment made cDNA libraries of TCR alpha and TCR beta, and these carried sample barcodes and UMIs. TCRdb called the 5' RACE reads again in MiXCR, with one record for every CDR3 protein. Altogether fewer than 150,000 distinct CDR3 sequences are present, 15% to 20% being singletons, with the ten largest covering 4% to 6%. Sequenced: PBMCs or a T cell subset sorted from them (not recorded which). The rearrangement uses TRBV5-1 and TRBJ2-5; D gene ambiguous. The clonotype comes from a man younger than 35 who had mild COVID-19 (a few samples of this study predate the infection). Cell type and time point are not known. DNA of the CDR3: TGCGCCAGCAGTGGTCGGATTCAAGAGACCCAGTACTTC. It specifies CASSGRIQETQYF.